One sample yielded the 14 T cell receptor beta chains listed below, sequenced in a study of T cell responses to AZD1222 COVID-19 vaccine. Method: immunoSEQ multiplex PCR; TCRdb's copy keeps in-frame clones and lacks some. The data contain roughly 200,000 clones, approximately 94% of them singletons. The input for sequencing was peripheral blood, taken on day 0 of MenACWY control vaccination. Every receptor here comes from an adult in good health.

The count of this clone is one. The chain combines TRBV18 with TRBJ1-1; 7 bases are a match to TRBD1. There are 16 residues in the CDR3. V lost 0 bases, J lost 4 bases, and 8 bases stayed unmatched. The germline CDR1 and CDR2 sequences are KGHSH and LQKENI. CDR3 protein: CASSPPGIQGSTEAFF. As DNA, the CDR3 is TGTGCCAGCTCACCACCCGGGATACAGGGGAGCACTGAAGCTTTCTTT.

As DNA, the CDR3 is TGTGCCATCAAGGGGGGGCGCAAGAACTATGGCTACACCTTC. It codes for CAIKGGRKNYGYTF. The gene calls are TRBV19 and TRBJ1-2, with D maybe TRBD1 (6 bases). This CDR3 has 14 amino acids. V was cut by 10 bases and J by 2 bases, with 17 bases left in between. Germline assignment: CDR1 LNHDA and CDR2 SQIVND (reference sequence).

V gene TRBV15 combines with J gene TRBJ2-3; D ambiguous. Trimming took off 3 bases at V and 4 bases at J, with 8 bases between the two ends. Germline CDR1 reads LNHNV; CDR2 reads YYDKDF (reference sequence). The CDR3 covers 13 residues. The chain's CDR3 is CATSRGRADTQYF. The CDR3 DNA is TGTGCCACCAGCAGGGGTCGGGCAGATACGCAGTATTTT.

This sequence joins TRBV5-5 and TRBJ2-1; TRBD1 is a possible D gene (7 bases). CDR3 length: 14 residues. In germline, CDR1 is SGHKS, CDR2 YYEKEE (reference sequence). The V end lost 4 bases, the J end lost 5 bases, and 13 bases lay between the germline ends. This CDR3 is CASSLQGRNNEQFF. In DNA form, the CDR3 reads TGTGCCAGCAGCCTACAGGGGAGGAACAATGAGCAGTTCTTC.

The chain joins TRBV11-3 to TRBJ2-1, with D possibly being TRBD1 (6 bases). The CDR3 totals 15 residues. Germline V CDR1 and CDR2: SGHNT, YENEEA. V dropped 1 base and J dropped 0 bases, with 7 bases sitting between them. CDR3 coding DNA: TGTGCCAGCAGCTTAGGGACAGCCTCCTACAATGAGCAGTTCTTC. Its translation is CASSLGTASYNEQFF.

The chain couples TRBV10-3 to TRBJ1-2; 11 bases agree with TRBD1. This CDR3 contains 16 residues. Germline lookup yields CDR1 ENHRY and CDR2 SYGVKD. The trim removed 4 bases at V and 8 bases at J, leaving 12 bases unmatched. The CDR3 reads CAISGQDRGRRSGYTF. CDR3 bases: TGTGCCATCAGTGGACAGGACAGGGGGCGAAGGAGCGGCTACACCTTC.

This clone has only one observation. The J gene is TRBJ2-6, the V gene TRBV5-6; the D call may be TRBD1 or TRBD2 (5 bases each). Germline V gene lookup returns CDR1 SGHDT and CDR2 YYEEEE. The CDR3 covers 16 residues. V lost 4 bases, J lost 0 bases, and 11 bases lay in between. As DNA, the CDR3 is TGTGCCAGCAGCAGGGACGGCCTCTCTGGGGCCAACGTCCTGACTTTC. This encodes CASSRDGLSGANVLTF.

This rearrangement joins TRBV28 to TRBJ1-2, with D unclear. This CDR3 has 14 amino acids. V lost 4 bases and J 8 bases, leaving 17 bases between the germline ends. CDR1 and CDR2 from the germline V gene are MDHEN and SYDVKM. This CDR3 is CASSSTASGVGYTF. In DNA form, the CDR3 reads TGTGCCAGCAGTTCGACGGCGTCCGGGGTGGGCTACACCTTC.

CDR3 bases: TGTGCCAGCAGTCGTGTGGGAGGGGGCAGTGGCTACACCTTC. This encodes CASSRVGGGSGYTF. The gene calls are TRBV28 and TRBJ1-2; TRBD1 aligns across 7 bases. The CDR3 is 14 amino acids. Per the germline V gene, CDR1 is MDHEN and CDR2 is SYDVKM. V was clipped by 5 bases and J by 7 bases; unmatched bases: 10.

V is TRBV20-1 and J is TRBJ1-2; D unclear. The V gene's germline CDR1 is DFQATT and CDR2 SNEGSKA (reference sequence). The length of the CDR3 is 11 residues. Trimming left V 6 bases short and J 13 bases short, with 18 bases between. This CDR3 reads CSAISPDFGTF. CDR3 in DNA: TGCAGTGCGATCTCCCCGGACTTCGGCACCTTC.

The rearrangement uses TRBV7-2 and TRBJ1-4; the D gene is possibly TRBD1 (5 bases). The CDR3 totals 15 residues. V gave up 5 bases and J gave up 4 bases, with 14 bases separating them. Germline CDR1 SGHTA, CDR2 FQGNSA. Here the CDR3 reads CASSPGGARNEKLFF. The CDR3 DNA sequence: TGTGCCAGCAGCCCCGGCGGGGCCCGTAATGAAAAACTGTTTTTT.

This sequence joins TRBV19 and TRBJ1-5; TRBD1 might be the D (5 bases). Germline-derived CDR1 and CDR2 are LNHDA and SQIVND (reference sequence). The germline V and J ends were trimmed by 6 bases and 2 bases, with 23 bases remaining between them. This CDR3 comprises 18 residues. CDR3 in DNA: TGTGCCAGTAGCGACCGGGCTCCGAGAGGGGTTGGCAATCAGCCCCAGCATTTT. Translation: CASSDRAPRGVGNQPQHF.

The chain uses TRBV7-2 and TRBJ2-1; 11 nucleotides agree with TRBD2. The CDR3 runs to 16 residues. The V and J ends lost 2 bases and 9 bases, in that order; junction bases with no gene match: 9. Germline CDR1 SGHTA, CDR2 FQGNSA. For the CDR3, the DNA is TGTGCCAGCAGCTTAACTGGGACTAGCGGTTTGGGTGAGCAGTTCTTC. It translates to CASSLTGTSGLGEQFF.

This chain uses TRBV23-1 with TRBJ1-1; D is ambiguous. TRBV23-1 belongs to the ORF category, with a function that is uncertain. V was pared by 7 bases and J by 5 bases, with 20 bases between. This CDR3 comprises 15 residues. CDR3 sequence: CASNPGPRLGTEAFF. The CDR3 DNA reads as TGCGCCAGCAATCCCGGGCCCCGCCTGGGGACTGAAGCTTTCTTT.